This TCR beta chain is from a study of a mutant IDH1 vaccine in newly diagnosed glioma. Study information: Vaccines were begun 4-6 weeks after radiotherapy alone, or with temozolomide cycles. Those enrolled had earlier been treated with radiotherapy, temozolomide, or both, mostly both.

Produced via immunoSEQ multiplex PCR; TCRdb's table is partial and in-frame only. The sample lists about 30,000 clones; roughly 90% were seen once. The time point: week 23, last vaccination. Doses comprised 300 ug of mutant IDH1 20-mer peptide each, plus topical imiquimod. The donors had new WHO grade 3 or 4 astrocytomas; these were IDH1-mutant and ATRX-lost. V lost 1 base to trimming and J lost 4 bases; unmatched junction nucleotides: 6. The CDR3 is 15 amino acids. Looked up from germline, CDR1 is SEHNR and CDR2 is FQNEAQ (reference sequence). Study conclusions and caveats: Pseudoprogression apparently lacked any relation to changes in top peripheral T cell clonotypes.

A note on this clone: The target antigen is unknown.

This clonotype was obtained from a man aged 40-49 years with glioma. The V call is TRBV7-9, the J call TRBJ2-5, with 7 bases matching TRBD2. The material sequenced was PBMCs, taken from a glioma patient whose treatment included an IDH1 peptide vaccine. The CDR3 DNA reads TGTGCCAGCAGCTTAGGGGCGGGAGTGGGAGAGACCCAGTACTTC. Translated: CASSLGAGVGETQYF. The full variable domain, its missing parts supplied by reference TRBV7-9 and TRBJ2-5, is DTGVSQNPRHKITKRGQNVTFRCDPISEHNRLYWYRQTLGQGPEFLTYFQNEAQLEKSRLLSDRFSAERPKGSFSTLEIQRTEQGDSAMYLCASSLGAGVGETQYFGPGTRLLVL.